This T cell receptor (beta chain) originates from a study of cytomegalovirus exposure and HLA in healthy donors. PCR primers comprised 60 Vbeta and 13 Jbeta primers. Clones were sequenced by immunoSEQ multiplex PCR, and TCRdb holds only the in-frame ones, with some missing. The sample has some 190,000 clones, about four fifths seen once; the top ten hold 3.4%. The CDR3 sequence is 15 residues long. Germline assignment: CDR1 SGHRS and CDR2 YFSETQ. V was clipped by 4 bases and J by 4 bases; unmatched bases: 5. The V and J genes are TRBV5-1 and TRBJ2-5; 12 nucleotides line up with TRBD1. The TCR sequence derives from a man between 40 and 49 years old in good health and CMV-seropositive. The sample comprised PBMCs. The CDR3 sequence is CASSAGQGAGETQYF. The CDR3 DNA reads as TGCGCCAGCAGCGCGGGACAGGGGGCAGGAGAGACCCAGTACTTC.